This TCR beta chain was recovered during a study of cytomegalovirus exposure and HLA in healthy donors. Study-level points and caveats: Rare TCR sequences predominated, though certain public TCRs were found in many donors.

Germline loops: CDR1 SGHAT, CDR2 FQNNGV. CDR3 length equals 15 residues. V lost 0 bases, J lost 5 bases, and 4 bases stayed unmatched. PCR primers comprised 60 Vbeta and 13 Jbeta primers. Using immunoSEQ multiplex PCR, the repertoire was profiled, and TCRdb retains in-frame clones only, with some absent. The sample lists around 120,000 clones, approximately 82% occurring once. In this sample, this clone turned up once. Its antigen is currently unknown. This TCR was recovered from a boy aged 2 to 9 in good health and CMV-seronegative. The sample was PBMCs. This sequence joins TRBV11-2 and TRBJ2-1; TRBD2 aligns across 7 bases. CDR3 protein: CASSLDSGTNNEQFF. The CDR3 DNA reads as TGTGCCAGCAGCTTAGACTCCGGGACTAACAATGAGCAGTTCTTC.